These 16 T cell receptor beta chains share one sample of origin, sequenced in a study of blood T cell repertoires in COVID-19. Sequencing was performed with immunoSEQ multiplex PCR; in TCRdb, only in-frame clones are kept and a portion is missing. The sample records just over 200,000 clones, 70% to 90% being singletons. Material for sequencing was peripheral blood. The receptors originated from a man aged 80 or over with acute or convalescent COVID-19.

The genes are TRBV19 and TRBJ2-3; possible D gene TRBD1, 6 bases. The length of the CDR3 is 13 residues. The germline CDR1 and CDR2 sequences are LNHDA and SQIVND (reference sequence). V was pared by 3 bases and J by 2 bases, with 6 bases between. CDR3 DNA sequence: TGTGCCAGTAGTATGGGACACACAGATACGCAGTATTTT. It translates to CASSMGHTDTQYF.

This chain uses TRBV5-4 with TRBJ2-5; perhaps TRBD1 as D (6 bases). Germline V gene lookup returns CDR1 SGHNT and CDR2 YYREEE (reference sequence). The CDR3 contains 16 residues. Trimming removed 0 bases from V and 2 bases from J, with 14 bases in between. The CDR3, as DNA: TGTGCCAGCAGCTTGGTCGGGGACATAGGACAAGAGACCCAGTACTTC. Its translation: CASSLVGDIGQETQYF.

The table lists this clone with a count of one. The CDR3 here is CASSGLTSGRTGELFF. Here the CDR3 DNA reads TGTGCCAGCAGCGGGCTTACTAGCGGGAGGACCGGGGAGCTGTTTTTT. V usage is TRBV9 and J usage is TRBJ2-2; 12 bases agree with TRBD2. The CDR3 sequence is 16 residues long. Trimming cost V 3 bases and J 5 bases; bases outside gene matches: 5. Germline-derived CDR1 and CDR2 are SGDLS and YYNGEE.

This clone showed up just a few times. V is TRBV2 and J is TRBJ1-1; 11 bases agree with TRBD1. The length of the CDR3 is 14 residues. The J segment lost 3 bases and the V segment lost 6 bases, leaving 3 bases of the junction unmatched. Germline loops: CDR1 SNHLY, CDR2 FYNNEI. The DNA for the CDR3 is TGTGCCAGCAGCGGGACAGGGGGGTACACTGAAGCTTTCTTT. It codes for CASSGTGGYTEAFF. The full variable domain, its missing parts supplied by reference TRBV2 and TRBJ1-1, is EPEVTQTPSHQVTQMGQEVILRCVPISNHLYFYWYRQILGQKVEFLVSFYNNEISEKSEIFDDQFSVERPDGSNFTLKIRSTKLEDSAMYFCASSGTGGYTEAFFGQGTRLTVV.

This clone appeared a single time. The chain employs TRBV5-1 and TRBJ1-2; no reliable D call. Germline CDR1 is SGHRS and CDR2 is YFSETQ. The CDR3 is made up of 12 amino acids. The V and J ends lost 5 bases and 7 bases respectively, with 12 bases between them. DNA of the CDR3: TGCGCCAGCAGGGCAGAAGAATTTGGCTACACCTTC. Amino acids: CASRAEEFGYTF.

The chain joins TRBV19 to TRBJ2-3, with 12 nucleotides matching TRBD1. CDR3 length: 14 amino acids. V trimming: 3 bases; J trimming: 11 bases; junction bases outside the gene matches: 6. CDR1 and CDR2 from the germline V gene are LNHDA and SQIVND (reference sequence). The CDR3 here is CASSIGTGGREQYF. The CDR3 bases are TGTGCCAGTAGTATTGGGACAGGGGGCCGTGAGCAGTATTTT.

This clone was found a few times. The V gene is TRBV24-1, the J gene TRBJ1-1; tentatively, D is TRBD1 (6 bases). Germline CDR1 and CDR2: KGHDR and SFDVKD. CDR3 length: 13 amino acids. Trimming stripped 5 bases from V and 1 base from J, with 7 bases between. This CDR3 reads CATSVQGNTEAFF. CDR3 coding DNA: TGTGCCACCAGTGTACAGGGGAACACTGAAGCTTTCTTT.

The rearrangement joins TRBV11-2 to TRBJ2-3, with a possible D match to TRBD1 (6 bases). Germline assignment: CDR1 SGHAT and CDR2 FQNNGV. The V and J ends lost 2 bases and 9 bases respectively, with 12 bases between them. This CDR3 contains 13 residues. CDR3 in DNA: TGTGCCAGCAGCTTAACTGATCAGGGGACGCAGTATTTT. This codes for CASSLTDQGTQYF.

This clone is a singleton in its sample. The chain has TRBV27 and TRBJ2-7; D remains ambiguous. Germline V gene data show CDR1 as MNHEY and CDR2 as SMNVEV (reference sequence). The CDR3 sequence is 11 residues long. Trimming stripped 4 bases from V and 3 bases from J, with 4 bases between. CDR3: CASSSDYEQYV. The CDR3 DNA reads as TGTGCCAGCAGTTCAGACTACGAGCAGTACGTC.

The chain couples TRBV30 to TRBJ2-3; 7 bases are a match to TRBD1. V was clipped by 6 bases and J by 3 bases; unmatched bases: 6. This CDR3 has 13 amino acids. The germline gives CDR1 GTSNPN, CDR2 SVGIG (reference sequence). CDR3 in DNA: TGTGCCTGCACCTCACAGGGGACAGATACGCAGTATTTT. Translated: CACTSQGTDTQYF.

The gene calls are TRBV30 and TRBJ2-7, with a weak D call TRBD1 (6 bases). CDR3 length: 13 amino acids. The V and J ends lost 0 bases and 6 bases respectively, with 12 bases between them. CDR1 GTSNPN and CDR2 SVGIG come from the germline V gene (reference sequence). Written as DNA, the CDR3 is TGTGCCTGGAGTGTACAGGGATGGAGCGAGCAGTACGTC. It specifies CAWSVQGWSEQYV.

This sequence joins TRBV11-3 and TRBJ1-1; TRBD1 might be the D (5 bases). Germline values: CDR1 SGHNT, CDR2 YENEEA. Trimming took off 0 bases at V and 4 bases at J, with 9 bases between the two ends. The CDR3 totals 14 residues. CDR3 region: CASSLDRVATEAFF. The CDR3 bases are TGTGCCAGCAGCTTAGACAGGGTTGCCACTGAAGCTTTCTTT.

V gene TRBV18 combines with J gene TRBJ2-5; 7 nucleotides align to TRBD1. The CDR3 is 13 amino acids. Germline CDR1 reads KGHSH; CDR2 reads LQKENI. J gave up 5 bases and V 5 bases, and 5 bases lay outside the gene matches. CDR3 bases: TGTGCCAGCTCAGACAGGGTGGAGGAGACCCAGTACTTC. Its protein product is CASSDRVEETQYF.

This clone was seen once. The chain employs TRBV6-5 and TRBJ1-1; D is perhaps TRBD1 (5 bases). Germline CDR1 reads MNHEY; CDR2 reads SVGAGI. The CDR3 sequence is 15 residues long. V was trimmed by 8 bases and J by 2 bases, leaving 18 bases between them. Here the CDR3 DNA reads TGTGCCAGCTTTATGGGCAGGGCCCTCAACACTGAAGCTTTCTTT. Residues: CASFMGRALNTEAFF.

This sequence joins TRBV29-1 and TRBJ2-2; no clear D. The CDR3 runs 14 residues. Deletions cut 5 bases from V and 0 bases from J, with 10 bases between. CDR1 is SQVTM and CDR2 is ANQGSEA in the germline V gene. The CDR3 loop reads CSVIRQANTGELFF. The CDR3 DNA follows: TGCAGCGTTATCCGACAAGCGAACACCGGGGAGCTGTTTTTT.

The rearrangement uses TRBV5-8 and TRBJ2-4; 7 bases align to TRBD1. CDR1 is SGHTS, CDR2 YDEGEE, per germline. The trim removed 4 bases at V and 1 base at J, leaving 2 bases unmatched. This CDR3 is built from 14 residues. CDR3 coding DNA: TGTGCCAGCAGCGAGACAGGGGCCAAAAACATTCAGTACTTC. This encodes CASSETGAKNIQYF.